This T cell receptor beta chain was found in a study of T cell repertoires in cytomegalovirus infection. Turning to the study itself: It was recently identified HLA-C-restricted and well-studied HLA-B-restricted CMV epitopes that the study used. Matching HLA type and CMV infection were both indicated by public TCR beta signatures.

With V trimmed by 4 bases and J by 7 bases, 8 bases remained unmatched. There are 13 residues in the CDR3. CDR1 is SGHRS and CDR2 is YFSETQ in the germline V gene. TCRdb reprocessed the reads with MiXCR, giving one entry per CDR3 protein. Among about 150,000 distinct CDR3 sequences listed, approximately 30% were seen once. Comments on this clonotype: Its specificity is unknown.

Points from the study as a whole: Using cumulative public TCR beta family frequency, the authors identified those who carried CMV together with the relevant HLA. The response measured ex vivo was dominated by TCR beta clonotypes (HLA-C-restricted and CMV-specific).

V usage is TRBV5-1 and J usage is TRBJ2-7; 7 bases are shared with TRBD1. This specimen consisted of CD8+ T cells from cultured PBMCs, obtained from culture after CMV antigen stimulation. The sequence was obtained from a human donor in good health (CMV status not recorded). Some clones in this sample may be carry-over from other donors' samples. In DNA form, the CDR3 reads TGCGCCAGCAGCCTGGGTGACAGGGAAGAGCAGTACTTC. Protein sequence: CASSLGDREEQYF.